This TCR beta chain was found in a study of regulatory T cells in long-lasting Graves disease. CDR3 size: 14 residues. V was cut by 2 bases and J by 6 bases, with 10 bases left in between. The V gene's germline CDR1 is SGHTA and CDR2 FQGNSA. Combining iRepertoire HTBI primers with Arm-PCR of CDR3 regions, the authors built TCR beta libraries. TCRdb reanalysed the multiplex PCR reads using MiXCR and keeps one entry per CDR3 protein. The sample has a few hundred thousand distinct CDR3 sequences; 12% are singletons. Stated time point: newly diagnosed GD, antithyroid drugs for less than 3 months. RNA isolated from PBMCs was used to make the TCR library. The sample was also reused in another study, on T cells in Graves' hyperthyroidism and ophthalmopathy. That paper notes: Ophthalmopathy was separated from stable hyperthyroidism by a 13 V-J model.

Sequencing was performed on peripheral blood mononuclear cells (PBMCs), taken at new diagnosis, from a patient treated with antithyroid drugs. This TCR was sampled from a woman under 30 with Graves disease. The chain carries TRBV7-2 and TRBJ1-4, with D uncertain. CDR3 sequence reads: CASSLMRTDEKLFF. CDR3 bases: TGTGCCAGCAGCTTAATGAGGACTGATGAAAAACTGTTTTTT.